This T cell receptor beta chain appears in the sequencing data of a study of T cells of healthy individuals. The CDR3 has 14 amino acids. CDR1 is SNHLY, CDR2 FYNNEI, per germline. V lost 7 bases to trimming and J lost 4 bases; unmatched junction nucleotides: 3. TCRdb passed the 5' RACE reads through MiXCR, listing each CDR3 protein once. The table includes some 100,000 distinct CDR3 sequences, about 16% detected once. The sequence came from a human donor in good health. The J gene is TRBJ2-2, the V gene TRBV2, with 10 nucleotides matching TRBD1. CDR3 nucleotide sequence: TGTGCCAGCATTGGGGACAGGGGCACCGGGGAGCTGTTTTTT. It yields the protein CASIGDRGTGELFF. The variable domain in full, with the rest retrieved from reference TRBV2 and TRBJ2-2, is EPEVTQTPSHQVTQMGQEVILRCVPISNHLYFYWYRQILGQKVEFLVSFYNNEISEKSEIFDDQFSVERPDGSNFTLKIRSTKLEDSAMYFCASIGDRGTGELFFGEGSRLTVL.